This entry describes one T cell receptor beta chain. Its antigen is still unknown. This record belongs to a study of T cell responses to AZD1222 COVID-19 vaccine. General observations from the study: Two AZD1222 doses significantly raised spike-specific TCR breadth and depth over controls.

Here immunoSEQ multiplex PCR was the method, and the copy in TCRdb shows in-frame clones only, minus some. The table has about 130,000 clones, 91% seen once; the top ten hold under 3.5%. Sequenced here: peripheral blood, sampled on day 0 of AZD1222 vaccination. The source is an adult in good health.

CDR3 residues: CATSDLGGGEQFF. Written as DNA, the CDR3 is TGTGCCACCAGTGATTTAGGGGGTGGGGAGCAGTTCTTC. V is TRBV24-1 and J is TRBJ2-1; D is perhaps TRBD1 (6 bases). Germline CDR1 is KGHDR and CDR2 is SFDVKD. The CDR3 has 13 residues. V lost 1 base to trimming and J lost 10 bases, with 10 bases between them.